This entry lists 14 T cell receptor beta chains sequenced from one sample in a study of T cell responses to AZD1222 COVID-19 vaccine. TCRdb's table, derived via immunoSEQ multiplex PCR, lists solely in-frame clones and lacks some. There are 150,000 to 200,000 clones in the sample; 94% occur only once, and 4.5% to 5.5% lies in the top ten. The sequencing here drew on peripheral blood, taken 28 days after the second AZD1222 dose. Receptor source: an adult who received the AZD1222 COVID-19 vaccine.

The rearrangement joins TRBV28 to TRBJ1-2; no definite D call. This CDR3 has 15 residues. The V gene's germline CDR1 is MDHEN and CDR2 SYDVKM. Trimming cost V 3 bases and J 2 bases, with 13 bases left between them. The CDR3 loop is CASSLSGGFNYGYTF. CDR3 nucleotides: TGTGCCAGCAGTTTGTCAGGAGGGTTCAACTATGGCTACACCTTC.

The J gene is TRBJ2-2, the V gene TRBV10-3, with D possibly being TRBD1 or TRBD2 (5 bases each). V was trimmed by 6 bases and J by 2 bases, leaving 10 bases between them. There are 14 residues in the CDR3. Germline CDR1 is ENHRY and CDR2 is SYGVKD. The CDR3 nucleotides read TGTGCCATCAGCCCGGGACCCAACACCGGGGAGCTGTTTTTT. It codes for CAISPGPNTGELFF.

The V and J genes are TRBV9 and TRBJ2-2; D call uncertain. This CDR3 comprises 15 residues. CDR1 and CDR2 from the germline V gene are SGDLS and YYNGEE. Trimming removed 0 bases at V and 3 bases at J, with 9 bases between. This CDR3 reads CASSVAAVDTGELFF. CDR3 coding DNA: TGTGCCAGCAGCGTAGCTGCGGTAGACACCGGGGAGCTGTTTTTT.

DNA for the CDR3: TGTGCCAGCAGCCTCAGTGGGGGGACCGTCTCGCCCCAGCATTTT. Its protein product is CASSLSGGTVSPQHF. The J gene is TRBJ1-5, the V gene TRBV7-9; weak D call: TRBD1 (5 bases). Trimming cost V 5 bases and J 9 bases, with 20 bases left between them. The CDR3 spans 15 residues. The germline V gene encodes CDR1 SEHNR and CDR2 FQNEAQ (reference sequence).

CDR3 DNA sequence: TGTGCCAGCAGCCAAGATGGGACAGGTTCGATAGACACTGAAGCTTTCTTT. Its protein product is CASSQDGTGSIDTEAFF. This sequence joins TRBV14 and TRBJ1-1; TRBD1 agrees at 8 bases. The CDR3 contains 17 residues. Losses at the gene ends were 0 bases for V and 3 bases for J; bases not matched to a gene: 9. The germline gives CDR1 SGHDN, CDR2 FVKESK. The variable domain in full, completed from reference TRBV14 and TRBJ1-1, reads EAGVTQFPSHSVIEKGQTVTLRCDPISGHDNLYWYRRVMGKEIKFLLHFVKESKQDESGMPNNRFLAERTGGTYSTLKVQPAELEDSGVYFCASSQDGTGSIDTEAFFGQGTRLTVV.

The chain links TRBV18 to TRBJ1-5, with 8 bases matching TRBD1. V gave up 5 bases and J gave up 0 bases; unmatched junction bases: 6. CDR1 and CDR2 (germline): KGHSH, LQKENI. The CDR3 contains 16 residues. The CDR3 DNA sequence: TGTGCCAGCTCAACTAATACAGGGGGTAGCAATCAGCCCCAGCATTTT. This gives the protein CASSTNTGGSNQPQHF.

This chain links TRBV2 with TRBJ1-6; the D gene is possibly TRBD1 (6 bases). With 11 bases removed from V and 1 base from J, the gap between germline ends came to 9 bases. The V gene's germline CDR1 is SNHLY and CDR2 FYNNEI. There are 13 residues in the CDR3. CDR3 nucleotides: TGTGCCTTCCAGGGGTCCTATAATTCACCCCTCCACTTT. It translates to CAFQGSYNSPLHF.

The V gene is TRBV16, the J gene TRBJ2-1; 11 nucleotides align to TRBD2. The CDR3 runs 16 residues. Germline values: CDR1 KGHSY, CDR2 FQNENV. The V gene end was trimmed by 4 bases and the J gene end by 9 bases; junction bases not matched to a gene: 11. CDR3 nucleotide sequence: TGTGCCAGCAGCCCTTTAGCGGGAGGGCCGTCAGGTGAGCAGTTCTTC. This encodes CASSPLAGGPSGEQFF.

This clone was recorded once. This chain joins TRBV28 and TRBJ1-2; D perhaps matches TRBD1 (6 bases). Germline V lookup: CDR1 MDHEN, CDR2 SYDVKM. The CDR3 has 14 residues. Trimming removed 1 base at V and 8 bases at J, with 14 bases between. DNA for the CDR3: TGTGCCAGCAGTTTATTTGGCAGGGGAAAGGGCTACACCTTC. Translated, it gives CASSLFGRGKGYTF.

This clone was found a few times. This chain uses TRBV27 with TRBJ2-6, with 13 bases aligning to TRBD2. Germline CDR1 and CDR2: MNHEY and SMNVEV (reference sequence). The CDR3 runs to 19 residues. V lost 7 bases, J lost 4 bases, and 13 bases stayed unmatched. The CDR3 loop reads CASTHKPGLAGTGANVLTF. The CDR3 nucleotides read TGTGCCAGCACTCATAAACCGGGACTAGCGGGAACCGGGGCCAACGTCCTGACTTTC.

A few counts support this clone. The chain is built from TRBV12-3 or TRBV12-4 and TRBJ2-5; D is unclear. Trimming left V 6 bases short and J 1 base short, with 6 bases between. CDR3 length: 12 residues. The CDR3 DNA reads TGTGCCAGCAGCGACTTCCAAGAGACCCAGTACTTC. Translation gives CASSDFQETQYF.

The chain recombines TRBV10-3 with TRBJ2-5; TRBD1 aligns across 9 bases. This CDR3 has 14 amino acids. In germline, CDR1 is ENHRY, CDR2 SYGVKD. Trimming at V came to 6 bases and at J to 5 bases, leaving 7 bases not matched to a gene. The CDR3 DNA reads TGTGCCATCAGACAAGACAGGGGGTCGGAGACCCAGTACTTC. Its protein is CAIRQDRGSETQYF.

The CDR3 spells CASSQEFLAGGFNEQFF. CDR3 DNA: TGTGCCAGCAGCCAAGAGTTTCTAGCGGGAGGGTTCAATGAGCAGTTCTTC. This chain links TRBV3-1 (or the pseudogene TRBV3-2) with TRBJ2-1, with TRBD2 identical over 12 bases. The CDR3 is 17 amino acids. Germline V lookup: CDR1 LGHDT, CDR2 YNNKEL (reference sequence). Unmatched junction bases numbered 6, after V lost 0 bases and J lost 6 bases.

CDR3 protein: CASSSRTGTSGYNEQFF. In DNA, the CDR3 is TGTGCCAGCAGCTCACGGACCGGGACTAGCGGATACAATGAGCAGTTCTTC. The V gene is TRBV11-2, the J gene TRBJ2-1; TRBD2 matches 11 bases. The CDR3 runs 17 residues. Looked up from germline, CDR1 is SGHAT and CDR2 is FQNNGV. Germline trimming cut 4 bases from V and 4 bases from J; bases unmatched to any gene: 9.